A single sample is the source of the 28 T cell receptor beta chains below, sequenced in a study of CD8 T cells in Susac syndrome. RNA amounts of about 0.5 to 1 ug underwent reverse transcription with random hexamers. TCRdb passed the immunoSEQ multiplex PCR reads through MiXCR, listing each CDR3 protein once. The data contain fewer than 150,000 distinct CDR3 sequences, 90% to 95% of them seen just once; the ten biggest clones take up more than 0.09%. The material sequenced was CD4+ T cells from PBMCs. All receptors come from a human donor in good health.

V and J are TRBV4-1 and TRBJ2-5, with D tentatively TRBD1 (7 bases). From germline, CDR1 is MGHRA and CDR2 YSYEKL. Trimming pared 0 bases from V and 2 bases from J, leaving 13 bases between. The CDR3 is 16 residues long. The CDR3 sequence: CASSQERGTEQETQYF. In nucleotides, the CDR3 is TGCGCCAGCAGCCAAGAACGGGGGACAGAACAAGAGACCCAGTACTTC.

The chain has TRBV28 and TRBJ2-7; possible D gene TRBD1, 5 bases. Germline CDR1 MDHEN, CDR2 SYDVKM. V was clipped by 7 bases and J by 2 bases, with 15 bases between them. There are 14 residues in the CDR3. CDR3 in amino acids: CASKGRERTYEQYF. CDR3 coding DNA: TGTGCCAGCAAAGGCAGGGAACGCACCTACGAGCAGTACTTC.

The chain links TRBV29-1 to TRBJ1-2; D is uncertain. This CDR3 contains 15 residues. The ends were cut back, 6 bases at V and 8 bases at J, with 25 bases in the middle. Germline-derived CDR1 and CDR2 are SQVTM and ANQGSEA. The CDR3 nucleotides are TGCAGCGTCGGCCCCCTGTTGAGGACGCCGCAGGGCTACACCTTC. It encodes CSVGPLLRTPQGYTF.

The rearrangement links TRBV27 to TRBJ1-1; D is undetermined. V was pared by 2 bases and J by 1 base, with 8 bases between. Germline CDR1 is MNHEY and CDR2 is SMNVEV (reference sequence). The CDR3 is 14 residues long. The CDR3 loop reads CASSLRLGNTEAFF. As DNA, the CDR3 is TGTGCCAGCAGTTTAAGGTTAGGGAACACTGAAGCTTTCTTT.

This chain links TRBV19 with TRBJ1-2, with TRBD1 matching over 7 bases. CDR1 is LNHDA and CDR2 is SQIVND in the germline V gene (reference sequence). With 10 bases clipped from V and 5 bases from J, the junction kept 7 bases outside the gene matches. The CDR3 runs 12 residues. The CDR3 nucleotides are TGTGCCATCGCCGACAGGGATTATGGCTACACCTTC. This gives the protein CAIADRDYGYTF.

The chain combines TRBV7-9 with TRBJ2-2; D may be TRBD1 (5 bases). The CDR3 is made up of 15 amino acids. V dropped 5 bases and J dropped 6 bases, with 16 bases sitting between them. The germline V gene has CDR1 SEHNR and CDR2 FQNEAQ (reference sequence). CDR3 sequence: CASSPMASGSGELFF. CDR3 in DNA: TGTGCCAGCAGCCCAATGGCTTCAGGGTCCGGGGAGCTGTTTTTT. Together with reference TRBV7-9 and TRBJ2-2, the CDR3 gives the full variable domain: DTGVSQNPRHKITKRGQNVTFRCDPISEHNRLYWYRQTLGQGPEFLTYFQNEAQLEKSRLLSDRFSAERPKGSFSTLEIQRTEQGDSAMYLCASSPMASGSGELFFGEGSRLTVL.

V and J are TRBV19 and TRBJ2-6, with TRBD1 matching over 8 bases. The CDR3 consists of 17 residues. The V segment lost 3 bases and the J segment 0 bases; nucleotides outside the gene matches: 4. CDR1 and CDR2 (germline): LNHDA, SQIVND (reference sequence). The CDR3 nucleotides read TGTGCCAGTAGTATTAGGACAGGGAGCTCTGGGGCCAACGTCCTGACTTTC. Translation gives CASSIRTGSSGANVLTF.

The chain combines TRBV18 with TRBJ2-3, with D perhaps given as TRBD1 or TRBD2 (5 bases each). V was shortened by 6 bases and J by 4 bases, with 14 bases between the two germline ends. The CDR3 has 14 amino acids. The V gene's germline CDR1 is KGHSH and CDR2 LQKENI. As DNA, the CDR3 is TGTGCCAGCTCTCCGAATCTGGGGGCAGATACGCAGTATTTT. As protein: CASSPNLGADTQYF.

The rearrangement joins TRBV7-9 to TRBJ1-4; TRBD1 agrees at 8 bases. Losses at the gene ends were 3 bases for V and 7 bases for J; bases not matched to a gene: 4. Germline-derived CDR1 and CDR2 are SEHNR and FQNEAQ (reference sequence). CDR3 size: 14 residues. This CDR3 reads CASSFAGGGEKLFF. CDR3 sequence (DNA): TGTGCCAGCAGCTTTGCAGGGGGCGGTGAAAAACTGTTTTTT.

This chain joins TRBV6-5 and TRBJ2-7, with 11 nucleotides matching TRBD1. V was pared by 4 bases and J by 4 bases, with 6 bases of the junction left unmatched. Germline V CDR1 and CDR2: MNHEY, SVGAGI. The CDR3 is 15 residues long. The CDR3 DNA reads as TGTGCCAGCAGTTCACCGGGACAGGGGGAGTACGAGCAGTACTTC. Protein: CASSSPGQGEYEQYF.

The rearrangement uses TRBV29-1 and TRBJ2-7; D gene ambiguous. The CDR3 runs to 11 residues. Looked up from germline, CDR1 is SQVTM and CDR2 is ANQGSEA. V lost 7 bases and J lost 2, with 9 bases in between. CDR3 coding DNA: TGCAGCGCCCACGGGCCCTACGAGCAGTACTTC. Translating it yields CSAHGPYEQYF.

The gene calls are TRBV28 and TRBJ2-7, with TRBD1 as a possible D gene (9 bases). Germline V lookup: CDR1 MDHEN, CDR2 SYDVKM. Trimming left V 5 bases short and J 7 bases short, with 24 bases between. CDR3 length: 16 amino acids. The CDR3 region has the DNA TGTGCCAGCAGTAAAACAGGGGGCGGGAGGTTTGGTGAGCAGTACTTC. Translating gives CASSKTGGGRFGEQYF.

CDR3: CASSLELESGYTF. CDR3 sequence (DNA): TGTGCCAGCAGCTTAGAGTTAGAGAGTGGCTACACCTTC. V gene TRBV7-9 combines with J gene TRBJ1-2; D remains unclear. Germline V CDR1 and CDR2: SEHNR, FQNEAQ (reference sequence). The V gene lost 1 base and the J gene lost 7 bases, with 10 bases spanning the gap. This CDR3 is built from 13 residues.

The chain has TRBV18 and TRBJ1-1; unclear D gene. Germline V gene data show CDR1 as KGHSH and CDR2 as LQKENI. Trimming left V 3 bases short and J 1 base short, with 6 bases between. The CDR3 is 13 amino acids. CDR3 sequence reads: CASSPDWNTEAFF. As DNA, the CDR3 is TGTGCCAGCTCACCGGATTGGAACACTGAAGCTTTCTTT. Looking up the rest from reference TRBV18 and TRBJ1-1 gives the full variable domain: NAGVMQNPRHLVRRRGQEARLRCSPMKGHSHVYWYRQLPEEGLKFMVYLQKENIIDESGMPKERFSAEFPKEGPSILRIQQVVRGDSAAYFCASSPDWNTEAFFGQGTRLTVV.

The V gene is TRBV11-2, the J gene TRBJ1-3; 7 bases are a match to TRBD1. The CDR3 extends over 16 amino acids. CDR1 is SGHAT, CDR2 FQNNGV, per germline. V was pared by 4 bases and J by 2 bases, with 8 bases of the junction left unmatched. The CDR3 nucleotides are TGTGCCAGCAGCTCAGCCGGGACAGCAACTGGAAACACCATATATTTT. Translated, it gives CASSSAGTATGNTIYF.

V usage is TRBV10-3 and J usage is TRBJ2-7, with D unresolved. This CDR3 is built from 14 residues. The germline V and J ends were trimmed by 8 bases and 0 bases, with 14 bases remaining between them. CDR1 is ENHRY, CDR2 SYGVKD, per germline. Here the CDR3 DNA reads TGTGCCATCTCCGAAGGACGCTTCTCCTACGAGCAGTACTTC. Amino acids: CAISEGRFSYEQYF.

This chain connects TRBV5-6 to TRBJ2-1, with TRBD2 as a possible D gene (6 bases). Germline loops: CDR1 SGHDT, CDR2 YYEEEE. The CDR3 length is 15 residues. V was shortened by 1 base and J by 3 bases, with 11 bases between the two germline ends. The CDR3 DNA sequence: TGTGCCAGCAGCTTGAATGGCGGGGACTACAATGAGCAGTTCTTC. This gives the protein CASSLNGGDYNEQFF.

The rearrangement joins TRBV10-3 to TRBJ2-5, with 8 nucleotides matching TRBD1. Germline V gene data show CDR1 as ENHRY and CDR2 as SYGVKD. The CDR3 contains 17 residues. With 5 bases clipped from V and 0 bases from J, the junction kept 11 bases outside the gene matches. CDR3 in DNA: TGTGCCATCAGTTCGGGACAGGCCGCAGCGTACCAAGAGACCCAGTACTTC. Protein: CAISSGQAAAYQETQYF.

The CDR3 spells CNVGRGNTEAFF. Here the CDR3 DNA reads TGCAACGTGGGACGGGGGAACACTGAAGCTTTCTTT. This sequence joins TRBV29-1 and TRBJ1-1; TRBD1 is a possible D gene (5 bases). There are 12 residues in the CDR3. Germline assignment: CDR1 SQVTM and CDR2 ANQGSEA.

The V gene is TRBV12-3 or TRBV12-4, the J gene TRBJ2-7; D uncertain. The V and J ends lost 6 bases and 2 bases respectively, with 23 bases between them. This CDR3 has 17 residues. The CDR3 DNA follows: TGTGCCAGCAGCCCCCCTTTAACCAATACTATACCCTACGAGCAGTACTTC. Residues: CASSPPLTNTIPYEQYF.

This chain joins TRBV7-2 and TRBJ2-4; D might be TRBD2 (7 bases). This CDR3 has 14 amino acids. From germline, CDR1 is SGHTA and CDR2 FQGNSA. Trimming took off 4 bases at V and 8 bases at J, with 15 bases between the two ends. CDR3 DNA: TGTGCCAGCAGCTCGAGGGGGGGCTCGGACATTCAGTACTTC. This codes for CASSSRGGSDIQYF.

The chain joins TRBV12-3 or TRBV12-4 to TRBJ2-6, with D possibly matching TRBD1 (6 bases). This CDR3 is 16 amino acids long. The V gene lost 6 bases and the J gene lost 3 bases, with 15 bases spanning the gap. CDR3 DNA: TGTGCCAGCAGGACTACAGGGAATCGTGGGGCCAACGTCCTGACTTTC. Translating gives CASRTTGNRGANVLTF.

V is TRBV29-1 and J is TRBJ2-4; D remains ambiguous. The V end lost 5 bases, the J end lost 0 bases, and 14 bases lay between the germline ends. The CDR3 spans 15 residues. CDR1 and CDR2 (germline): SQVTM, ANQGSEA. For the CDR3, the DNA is TGCAGCGTTCAGATTCAACTCCTAGCCAAAAACATTCAGTACTTC. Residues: CSVQIQLLAKNIQYF.

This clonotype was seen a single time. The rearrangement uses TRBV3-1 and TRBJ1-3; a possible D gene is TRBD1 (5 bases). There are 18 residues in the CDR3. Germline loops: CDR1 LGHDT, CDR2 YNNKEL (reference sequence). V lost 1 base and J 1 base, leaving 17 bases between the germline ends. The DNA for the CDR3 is TGTGCCAGCAGCCAAGGGGACCGAGGAGCCTCTTCTGGAAACACCATATATTTT. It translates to CASSQGDRGASSGNTIYF.

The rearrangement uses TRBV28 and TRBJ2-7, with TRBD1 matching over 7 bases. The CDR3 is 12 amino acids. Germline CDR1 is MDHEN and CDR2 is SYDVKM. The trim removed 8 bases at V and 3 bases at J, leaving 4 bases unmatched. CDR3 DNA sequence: TGTGCCAGCGGGACAGAATTCTACGAGCAGTACTTC. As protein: CASGTEFYEQYF.

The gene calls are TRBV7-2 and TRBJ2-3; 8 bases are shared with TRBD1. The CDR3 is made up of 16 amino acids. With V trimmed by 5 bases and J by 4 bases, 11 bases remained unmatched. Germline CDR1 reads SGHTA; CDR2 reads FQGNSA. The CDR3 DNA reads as TGTGCCAGCAGCCCCACAGGGGGTAAAGCGGCAGATACGCAGTATTTT. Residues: CASSPTGGKAADTQYF.

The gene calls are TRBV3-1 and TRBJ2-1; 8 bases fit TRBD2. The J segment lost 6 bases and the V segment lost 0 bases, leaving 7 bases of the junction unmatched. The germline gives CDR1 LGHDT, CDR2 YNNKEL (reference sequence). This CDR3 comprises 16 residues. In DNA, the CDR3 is TGTGCCAGCAGCCAAGAGGGACTAGTCATATTCAATGAGCAGTTCTTC. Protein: CASSQEGLVIFNEQFF.

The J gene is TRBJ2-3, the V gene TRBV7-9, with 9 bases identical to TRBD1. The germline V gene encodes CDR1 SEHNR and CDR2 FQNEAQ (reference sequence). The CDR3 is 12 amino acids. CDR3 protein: CVSDRGADTQYF. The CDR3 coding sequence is TGTGTCTCAGACAGGGGGGCAGATACGCAGTATTTT.